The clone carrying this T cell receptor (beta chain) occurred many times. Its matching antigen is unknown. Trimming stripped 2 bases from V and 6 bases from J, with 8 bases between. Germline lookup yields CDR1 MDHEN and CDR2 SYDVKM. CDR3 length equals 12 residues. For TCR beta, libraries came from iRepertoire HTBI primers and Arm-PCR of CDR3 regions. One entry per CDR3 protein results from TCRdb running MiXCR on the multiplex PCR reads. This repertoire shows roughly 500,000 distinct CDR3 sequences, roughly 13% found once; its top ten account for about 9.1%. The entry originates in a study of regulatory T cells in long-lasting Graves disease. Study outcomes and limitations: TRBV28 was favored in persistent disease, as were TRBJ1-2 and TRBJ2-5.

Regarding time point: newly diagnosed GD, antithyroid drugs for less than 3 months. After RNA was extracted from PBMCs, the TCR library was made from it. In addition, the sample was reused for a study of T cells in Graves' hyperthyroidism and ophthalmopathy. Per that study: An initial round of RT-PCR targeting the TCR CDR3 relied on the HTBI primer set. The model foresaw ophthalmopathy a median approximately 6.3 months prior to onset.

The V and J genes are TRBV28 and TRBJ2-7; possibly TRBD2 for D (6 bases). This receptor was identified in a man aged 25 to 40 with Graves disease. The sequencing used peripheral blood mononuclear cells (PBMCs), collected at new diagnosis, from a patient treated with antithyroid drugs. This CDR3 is CASSLLGGEQYF. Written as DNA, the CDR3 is TGTGCCAGCAGTTTACTCGGGGGCGAGCAGTACTTC. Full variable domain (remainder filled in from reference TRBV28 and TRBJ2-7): DVKVTQSSRYLVKRTGEKVFLECVQDMDHENMFWYRQDPGLGLRLIYFSYDVKMKEKGDIPEGYSVSREKKERFSLILESASTNQTSMYLCASSLLGGEQYFGPGTRLTVT.